What follows describes a single T cell receptor beta chain. The antigen is not known. The data were obtained in a study of post-analysis software for immune sequencing data. Broader study findings: Among 5 or 6 TRBV segments more frequent in patients than controls were TRBV5-6, TRBV5-1 and TRBV20-1.

TCR beta cDNA libraries had unique molecular identifiers. TCRdb reprocessed the PCR reads via MiXCR and lists one record per CDR3 protein. The sample holds about 770,000 distinct CDR3 sequences, 35% to 55% seen once. Germline V CDR1 and CDR2: MDHEN, SYDVKM. The V end was cut by 4 bases, the J end by 0 bases, with 13 bases between. The CDR3 totals 16 residues. Source material: blood. The chain is built from TRBV28 and TRBJ2-1; the D is unclear. The TCR comes from a girl aged 5-17 years with multiple sclerosis. The CDR3 loop is CASSSAGRFSYNEQFF. Here the CDR3 DNA reads TGTGCCAGCAGTTCCGCTGGGCGGTTCTCCTACAATGAGCAGTTCTTC.